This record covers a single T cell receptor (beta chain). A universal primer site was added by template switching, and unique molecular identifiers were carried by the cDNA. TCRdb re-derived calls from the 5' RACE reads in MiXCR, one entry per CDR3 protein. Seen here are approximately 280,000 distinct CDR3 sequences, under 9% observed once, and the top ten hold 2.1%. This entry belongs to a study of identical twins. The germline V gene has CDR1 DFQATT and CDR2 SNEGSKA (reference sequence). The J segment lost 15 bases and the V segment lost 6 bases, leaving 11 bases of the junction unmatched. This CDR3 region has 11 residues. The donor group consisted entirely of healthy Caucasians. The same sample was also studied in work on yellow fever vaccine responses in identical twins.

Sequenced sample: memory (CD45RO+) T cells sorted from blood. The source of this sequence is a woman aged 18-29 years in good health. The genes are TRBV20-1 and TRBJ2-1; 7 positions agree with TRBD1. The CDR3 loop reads CSAGTVFLGFF. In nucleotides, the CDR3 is TGCAGTGCCGGGACAGTGTTCTTGGGGTTCTTC.